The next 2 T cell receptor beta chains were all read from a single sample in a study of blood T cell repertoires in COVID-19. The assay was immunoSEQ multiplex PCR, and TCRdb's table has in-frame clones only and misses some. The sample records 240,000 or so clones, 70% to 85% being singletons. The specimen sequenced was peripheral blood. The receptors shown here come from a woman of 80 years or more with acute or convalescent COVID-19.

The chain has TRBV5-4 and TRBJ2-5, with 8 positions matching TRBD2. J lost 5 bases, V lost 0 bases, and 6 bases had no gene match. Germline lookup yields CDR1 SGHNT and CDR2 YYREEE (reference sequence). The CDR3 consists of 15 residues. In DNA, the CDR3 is TGTGCCAGCAGCTTGGGTGCGGGAGGAGGGGAGACCCAGTACTTC. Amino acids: CASSLGAGGGETQYF.

CDR3 sequence (DNA): TGTGCCAGCAGTCCAGCGGGGGTAAGCACAGATACGCAGTATTTT. Translating gives CASSPAGVSTDTQYF. The V and J genes are TRBV6-2 or TRBV6-3 and TRBJ2-3; TRBD2 matches 8 bases. With V trimmed by 5 bases and J by 0 bases, 4 bases remained unmatched. The CDR3 covers 15 residues. The germline gives CDR1 MNHEY, CDR2 SVGEGT.